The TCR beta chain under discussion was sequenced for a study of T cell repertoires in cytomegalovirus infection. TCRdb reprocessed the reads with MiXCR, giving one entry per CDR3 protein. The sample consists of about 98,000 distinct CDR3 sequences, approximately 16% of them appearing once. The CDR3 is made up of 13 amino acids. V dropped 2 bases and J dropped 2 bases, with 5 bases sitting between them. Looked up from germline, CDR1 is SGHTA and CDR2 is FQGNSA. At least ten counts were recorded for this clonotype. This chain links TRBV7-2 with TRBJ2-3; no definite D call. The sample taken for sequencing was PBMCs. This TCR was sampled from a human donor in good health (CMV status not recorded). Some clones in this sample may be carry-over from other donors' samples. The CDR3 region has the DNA TGTGCCAGCAGCTTAACAGACACAGATACGCAGTATTTT. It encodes CASSLTDTDTQYF. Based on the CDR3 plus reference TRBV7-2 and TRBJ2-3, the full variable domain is GAGVSQSPSNKVTEKGKDVELRCDPISGHTALYWYRQSLGQGLEFLIYFQGNSAPDKSGLPSDRFSAERTGGSVSTLTIQRTQQEDSAVYLCASSLTDTDTQYFGPGTRLTVL.